This T cell receptor beta chain was captured by sequencing in a study of cytotoxic CD8 clonotypes in ibrutinib-treated CLL. Study background: Across the patients, approximately 10 were relapsed/refractory, about 15 treatment-naive and about 18 IGHV unmutated. Specimens for response were gathered following a median around eleven months of therapy, spanning 6 to 36.

V lost 4 bases and J lost 0, with 11 bases in between. Germline V gene lookup returns CDR1 SGHRS and CDR2 YFSETQ. The CDR3 loop spans 15 amino acids. Deep sequencing aimed at 1 in 200,000 to 1 in 1 million T cells' resolution. Sequencing was performed with immunoSEQ multiplex PCR; in TCRdb, only in-frame clones are kept and a portion is missing. The sample includes more than 35,000 clones, over 55% of them seen just once. The sample in question was PBMCs, obtained at disease progression, from a patient treated with ibrutinib. V gene TRBV5-1 combines with J gene TRBJ2-1; D is uncertain. The origin of this receptor is a human donor with chronic lymphocytic leukemia. As DNA, the CDR3 is TGCGCCAGCAGCGAGACATCGAGCTCCTACAATGAGCAGTTCTTC. It yields the protein CASSETSSSYNEQFF.